The subject of this entry is one T cell receptor beta chain. Antigen: not known. The data belong to a study of cytomegalovirus exposure and HLA in healthy donors. Study-wide context: A preliminary data release comprised tens of millions of unique TCRs obtained from HLA-typed donors. Findings and caveats of the study: A later analysis linked a missense variant in DCLRE1C to the trimming of TCR beta V and J genes.

The CDR3 length is 13 residues. V gave up 4 bases and J gave up 7 bases; unmatched junction bases: 5. CDR1 is SEHNR, CDR2 FQNEAQ, per germline (reference sequence). A multiplex PCR was run with 60 Vbeta primers and 13 Jbeta primers. Clones were sequenced by immunoSEQ multiplex PCR, and TCRdb holds only the in-frame ones, with some missing. The table records around 250,000 clones, 80% to 85% of them present only once. The sample taken for sequencing was PBMCs. The source of this sequence is a woman aged 55-75 years in good health and CMV-seropositive. The gene calls are TRBV7-9 and TRBJ1-2; 8 nucleotides align to TRBD1. CDR3 DNA: TGTGCCAGCAGCTCCGACAGGGGAGGTGGCTACACCTTC. Protein product: CASSSDRGGGYTF.